The present T cell receptor (beta chain) was sequenced within a study of early T cells in non-severe SARS-CoV-2 infection. Overall study context: The authors sequenced bulk RNA from unsorted whole blood, leaving chains unpaired.

The table lists this clonotype with a few counts. The antigen is unknown. CDR3 size: 12 residues. Trimming at V came to 5 bases and at J to 8 bases, leaving 3 bases not matched to a gene. Germline CDR1 and CDR2: ENHRY and SYGVKD. Study-wide results and limits: Missing private and CD4 specificities, VDJdb matching favored anti-spike CD8 responses.

Attachment of unique molecular identifiers to individual cDNA molecules was performed. One entry per CDR3 protein, called by TCRdb with MiXCR from the 5' RACE reads. This table has 50,000 to 85,000 distinct CDR3 sequences, roughly 10% appearing once. This sequence originates from an adult who was a healthcare worker with PCR-confirmed SARS-CoV-2 infection or an uninfected control (not recorded which). The genes are TRBV10-3 and TRBJ2-1; TRBD2 matches 7 bases. Sequenced: whole blood. The CDR3: CAISPLADEQFF. The CDR3 DNA follows: TGTGCCATCAGTCCCCTAGCGGATGAGCAGTTCTTC.